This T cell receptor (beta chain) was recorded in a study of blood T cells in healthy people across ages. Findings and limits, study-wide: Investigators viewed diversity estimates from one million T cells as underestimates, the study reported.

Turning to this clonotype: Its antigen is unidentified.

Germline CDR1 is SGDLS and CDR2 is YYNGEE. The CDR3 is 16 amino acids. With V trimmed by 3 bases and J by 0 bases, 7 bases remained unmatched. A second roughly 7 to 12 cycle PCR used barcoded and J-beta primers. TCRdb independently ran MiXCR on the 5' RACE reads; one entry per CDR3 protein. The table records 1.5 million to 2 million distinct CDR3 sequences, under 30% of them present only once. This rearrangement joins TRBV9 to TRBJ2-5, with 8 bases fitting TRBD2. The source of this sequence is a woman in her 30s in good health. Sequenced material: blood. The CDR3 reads CASSAPGLGDQETQYF. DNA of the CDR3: TGTGCCAGCAGCGCCCCGGGACTAGGGGACCAAGAGACCCAGTACTTC.